This section outlines one T cell receptor beta chain sequence together with its context. The sample comes from a study of OX40 agonist ivuxolimab in advanced cancers. Whole-study context: The patients' treatment was ivuxolimab, an agonistic anti-OX40 (CD134) antibody. Dose-escalation cases comprised hepatocellular carcinoma, melanoma, renal cell or head and neck cancer. Males comprised roughly four fifths of the group, whose mean age was approximately 60 years (range roughly 20 to 85).

The CDR3 length is 16 residues. Germline V lookup: CDR1 MNHEY, CDR2 SMNVEV (reference sequence). The V and J ends lost 4 bases and 1 base, in that order; junction bases with no gene match: 7. Sequenced by immunoSEQ multiplex PCR; TCRdb stores in-frame clones only, minus some. The sample carries tens of thousands of clones, approximately 85% recorded once. V gene TRBV27 combines with J gene TRBJ1-1, with 9 bases lining up with TRBD1. The sequence came from an adult with an advanced solid tumor such as melanoma, head and neck, liver or kidney cancer. Sequencing used CD4+ or CD8+ T cells sorted from blood, obtained in a trial of the OX40 agonist ivuxolimab. CDR3 sequence: CASSSTGGWGNTEAFF. CDR3 nucleotides: TGTGCCAGCAGTTCAACAGGGGGCTGGGGGAACACTGAAGCTTTCTTT.